The clone carrying this TCR beta chain showed up just once. The antigen is undetermined. Relative to the germline gene, one junction end is altered; a read error may explain this. These data are taken from a study of tumor and adjacent non-tumor tissue in lung cancer. Turning to the study itself: There were 12 adenocarcinoma, 2 squamous cell carcinoma and 1 small cell lung cancer cases. On average, productive TCRbeta reads reached about 4.17 million per sample. Study-wide findings and caveats: Patients with more diverse tumor TCRs had worse survival.

Looked up from germline, CDR1 is SGHTA and CDR2 is FQGTGA. This CDR3 has 15 amino acids. No cell sorting was done before RNA was extracted from the tissue. Three rounds of nested PCR, following a modified ARM-PCR protocol, produced the TCRbeta library. From the multiplex PCR reads, TCRdb called clonotypes with MiXCR, one entry per CDR3 protein. Among 70,000 to 80,000 distinct CDR3 sequences, approximately 77% were seen once, and the ten largest hold approximately 9.5%. The receptor was isolated from a woman in her forties with non-small cell lung cancer. The chain joins TRBV7-3 to TRBJ2-5; 8 bases align to TRBD2. Sample: lung tumor tissue. The CDR3 DNA reads TGTGCTAGCAGCCCCGGGACTAGAAGAGGAGAGACCCAGTACTTC. It specifies CASSPGTRRGETQYF.